This T cell receptor beta chain stems from a study of OX40 agonist ivuxolimab in advanced cancers. The wider study: An anti-OX40 (CD134) antibody with agonistic activity, ivuxolimab, was administered to patients. Ivuxolimab doses were 0.01, 0.1, 0.3, 1.5, 3 or 10 mg/kg every 2 weeks. General study points: Dosing at 0.1 to 3.0 mg/kg was accompanied by clonal expansion of CD4+ and CD8+ blood T cells by week 6.

The germline gives CDR1 SEHNR, CDR2 FQNEAQ (reference sequence). The CDR3 extends over 14 amino acids. Trimming pared 2 bases from V and 1 base from J, leaving 9 bases between. Sequencing was performed with immunoSEQ multiplex PCR; in TCRdb, only in-frame clones are kept and a portion is missing. The data contain 55,000 to 75,000 clones, approximately 90% of them singletons. Regarding this clone: Its target is not known.

The material sequenced was CD4+ or CD8+ T cells sorted from blood, taken in a trial of the OX40 agonist ivuxolimab. J is TRBJ2-7 and V is TRBV7-9, with D perhaps matching TRBD1 (5 bases). The TCR originated in an adult with an advanced solid tumor such as melanoma, head and neck, liver or kidney cancer. The CDR3, as DNA: TGTGCCAGCAGCTTACTCCAGGGTTCCTACGAGCAGTACTTC. Residues: CASSLLQGSYEQYF.